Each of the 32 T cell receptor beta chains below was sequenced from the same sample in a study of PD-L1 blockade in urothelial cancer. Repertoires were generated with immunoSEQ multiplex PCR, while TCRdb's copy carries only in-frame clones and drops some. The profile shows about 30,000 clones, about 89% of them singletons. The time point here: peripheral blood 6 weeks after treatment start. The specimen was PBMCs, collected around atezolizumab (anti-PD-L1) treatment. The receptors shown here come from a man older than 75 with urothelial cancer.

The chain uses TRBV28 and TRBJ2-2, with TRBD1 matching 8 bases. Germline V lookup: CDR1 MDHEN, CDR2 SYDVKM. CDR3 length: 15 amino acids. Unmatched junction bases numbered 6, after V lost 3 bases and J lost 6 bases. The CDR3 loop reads CASSFRGQKAGELFF. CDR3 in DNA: TGTGCCAGCAGTTTCAGGGGGCAAAAGGCCGGGGAGCTGTTTTTT.

CDR3 DNA: TGTGCCAGTACCAGCCCCGGGACTAGCGCCGATAATGAGCAGTTCTTC. This translates into CASTSPGTSADNEQFF. The chain combines TRBV19 with TRBJ2-1; 10 bases match TRBD2. Germline CDR1 LNHDA, CDR2 SQIVND (reference sequence). The CDR3 contains 16 residues. The V segment lost 7 bases and the J segment 7 bases; nucleotides outside the gene matches: 13.

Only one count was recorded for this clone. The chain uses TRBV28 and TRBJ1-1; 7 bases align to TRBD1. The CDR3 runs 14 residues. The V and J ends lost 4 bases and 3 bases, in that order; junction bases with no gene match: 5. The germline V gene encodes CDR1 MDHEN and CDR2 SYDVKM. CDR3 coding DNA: TGTGCCAGCAGTTCTCGAAGGGGGCACACTGAAGCTTTCTTT. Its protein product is CASSSRRGHTEAFF.

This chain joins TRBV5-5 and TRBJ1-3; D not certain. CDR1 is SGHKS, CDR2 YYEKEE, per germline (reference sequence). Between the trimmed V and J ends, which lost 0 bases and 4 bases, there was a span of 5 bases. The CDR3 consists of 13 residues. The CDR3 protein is CASSLDIGNTIYF. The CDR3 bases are TGTGCCAGCAGCTTGGATATCGGAAACACCATATATTTT. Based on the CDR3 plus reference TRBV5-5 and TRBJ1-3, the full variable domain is DAGVTQSPTHLIKTRGQQVTLRCSPISGHKSVSWYQQVLGQGPQFIFQYYEKEERGRGNFPDRFSARQFPNYSSELNVNALLLGDSALYLCASSLDIGNTIYFGEGSWLTVV.

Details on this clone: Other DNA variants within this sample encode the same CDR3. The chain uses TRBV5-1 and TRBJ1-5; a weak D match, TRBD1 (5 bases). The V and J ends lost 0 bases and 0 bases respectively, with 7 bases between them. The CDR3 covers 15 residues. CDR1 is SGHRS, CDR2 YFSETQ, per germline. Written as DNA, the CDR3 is TGCGCCAGCAGCTTGGGGGGGGGTAGCAATCAGCCCCAGCATTTT. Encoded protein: CASSLGGGSNQPQHF.

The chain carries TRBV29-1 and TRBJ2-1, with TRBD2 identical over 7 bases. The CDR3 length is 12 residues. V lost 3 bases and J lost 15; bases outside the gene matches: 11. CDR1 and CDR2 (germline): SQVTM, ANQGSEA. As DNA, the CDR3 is TGCAGCGTTGATCTGGGGGGAGGGTCGGGGTTCTTC. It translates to CSVDLGGGSGFF.

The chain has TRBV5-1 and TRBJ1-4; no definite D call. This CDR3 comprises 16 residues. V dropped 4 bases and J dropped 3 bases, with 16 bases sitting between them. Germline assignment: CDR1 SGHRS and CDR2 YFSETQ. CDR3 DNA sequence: TGCGCCAGCAGCCCTGGCCCTGGAGGGTCTAATGAAAAACTGTTTTTT. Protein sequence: CASSPGPGGSNEKLFF.

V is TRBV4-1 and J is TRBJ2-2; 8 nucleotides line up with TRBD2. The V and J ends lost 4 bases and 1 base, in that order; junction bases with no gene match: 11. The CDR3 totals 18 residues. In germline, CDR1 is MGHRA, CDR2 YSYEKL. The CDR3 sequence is CASSLLGGTSGNTGELFF. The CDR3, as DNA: TGCGCCAGCAGCCTTCTAGGGGGAACTAGCGGGAACACCGGGGAGCTGTTTTTT.

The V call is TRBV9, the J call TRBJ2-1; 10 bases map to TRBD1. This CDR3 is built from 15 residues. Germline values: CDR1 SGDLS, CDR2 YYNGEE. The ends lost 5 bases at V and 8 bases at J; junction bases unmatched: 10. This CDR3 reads CASSRGGTGVDEQFF. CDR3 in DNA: TGTGCCAGCAGTAGGGGAGGGACAGGGGTCGATGAGCAGTTCTTC. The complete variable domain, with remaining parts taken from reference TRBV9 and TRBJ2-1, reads DSGVTQTPKHLITATGQRVTLRCSPRSGDLSVYWYQQSLDQGLQFLIQYYNGEERAKGNILERFSAQQFPDLHSELNLSSLELGDSALYFCASSRGGTGVDEQFFGPGTRLTVL.

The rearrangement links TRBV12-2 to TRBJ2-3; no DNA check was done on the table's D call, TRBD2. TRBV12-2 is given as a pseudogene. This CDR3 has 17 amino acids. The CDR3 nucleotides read TGTGCAAGTCGCTTTACCCCAGGCGGGACTAGCACAGATACGCAGTATTTT. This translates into CASRFTPGGTSTDTQYF.

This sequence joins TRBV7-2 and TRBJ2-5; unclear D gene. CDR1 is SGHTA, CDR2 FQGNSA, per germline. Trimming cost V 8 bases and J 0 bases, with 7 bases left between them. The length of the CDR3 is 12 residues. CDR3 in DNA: TGTGCCAGCGGCCGTTACCAAGAGACCCAGTACTTC. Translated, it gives CASGRYQETQYF. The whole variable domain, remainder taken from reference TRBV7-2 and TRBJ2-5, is GAGVSQSPSNKVTEKGKDVELRCDPISGHTALYWYRQSLGQGLEFLIYFQGNSAPDKSGLPSDRFSAERTGGSVSTLTIQRTQQEDSAVYLCASGRYQETQYFGPGTRLLVL.

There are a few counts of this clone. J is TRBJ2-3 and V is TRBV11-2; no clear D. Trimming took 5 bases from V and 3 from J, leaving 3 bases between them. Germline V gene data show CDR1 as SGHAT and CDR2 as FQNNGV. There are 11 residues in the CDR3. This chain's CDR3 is CASSQTDTQYF. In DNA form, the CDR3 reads TGTGCCAGCAGCCAGACAGATACGCAGTATTTT.

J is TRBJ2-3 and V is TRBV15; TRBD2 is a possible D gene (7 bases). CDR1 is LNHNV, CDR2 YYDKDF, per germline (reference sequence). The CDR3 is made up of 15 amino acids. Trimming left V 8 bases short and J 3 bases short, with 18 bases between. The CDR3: CATGGGGVSTDTQYF. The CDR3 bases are TGTGCCACCGGGGGAGGGGGGGTTAGTACAGATACGCAGTATTTT. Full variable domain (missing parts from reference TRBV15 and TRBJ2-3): DAMVIQNPRYQVTQFGKPVTLSCSQTLNHNVMYWYQQKSSQAPKLLFHYYDKDFNNEADTPDNFQSRRPNTSFCFLDIRSPGLGDTAMYLCATGGGGVSTDTQYFGPGTRLTVL.

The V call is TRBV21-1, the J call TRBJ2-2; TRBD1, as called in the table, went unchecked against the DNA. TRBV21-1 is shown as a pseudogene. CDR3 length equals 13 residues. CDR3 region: CARWQGHIRELFF. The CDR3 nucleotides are TGTGCCAGATGGCAGGGACACATCCGGGAGCTGTTTTTT.

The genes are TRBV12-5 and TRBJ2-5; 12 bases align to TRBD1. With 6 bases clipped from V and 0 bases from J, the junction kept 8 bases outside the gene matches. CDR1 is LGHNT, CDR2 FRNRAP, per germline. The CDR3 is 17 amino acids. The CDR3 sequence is CASGTGTGGRYQETQYF. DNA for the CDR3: TGTGCTAGTGGGACCGGGACAGGGGGCAGGTACCAAGAGACCCAGTACTTC.

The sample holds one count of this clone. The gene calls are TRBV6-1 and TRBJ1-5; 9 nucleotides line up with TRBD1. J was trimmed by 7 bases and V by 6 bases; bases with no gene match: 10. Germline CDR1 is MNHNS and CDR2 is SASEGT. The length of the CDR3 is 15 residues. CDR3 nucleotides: TGTGCCAGCAGGGGACAGGGAATAGTTCGGCAGCCCCAGCATTTT. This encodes CASRGQGIVRQPQHF.

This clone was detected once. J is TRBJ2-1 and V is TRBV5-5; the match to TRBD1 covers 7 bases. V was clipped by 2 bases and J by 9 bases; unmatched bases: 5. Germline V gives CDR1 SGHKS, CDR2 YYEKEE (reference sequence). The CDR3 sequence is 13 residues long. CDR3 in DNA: TGTGCCAGCAGCTTACAGGGGCCGGGTGAGCAGTTCTTC. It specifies CASSLQGPGEQFF.

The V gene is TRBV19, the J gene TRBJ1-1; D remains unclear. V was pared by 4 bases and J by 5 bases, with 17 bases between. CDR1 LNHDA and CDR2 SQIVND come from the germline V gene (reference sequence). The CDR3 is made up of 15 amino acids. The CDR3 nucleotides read TGTGCCAGTAGTACAAACCGACCGGGTAATACTGAAGCTTTCTTT. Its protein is CASSTNRPGNTEAFF. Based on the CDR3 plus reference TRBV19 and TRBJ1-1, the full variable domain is DGGITQSPKYLFRKEGQNVTLSCEQNLNHDAMYWYRQDPGQGLRLIYYSQIVNDFQKGDIAEGYSVSREKKESFPLTVTSAQKNPTAFYLCASSTNRPGNTEAFFGQGTRLTVV.

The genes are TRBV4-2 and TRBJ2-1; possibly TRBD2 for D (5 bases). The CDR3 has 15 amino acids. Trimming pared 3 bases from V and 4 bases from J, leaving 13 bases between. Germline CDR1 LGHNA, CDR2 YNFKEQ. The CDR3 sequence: CASSHPRELYNEQFF. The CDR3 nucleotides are TGTGCCAGCAGCCATCCAAGGGAGCTTTACAATGAGCAGTTCTTC.

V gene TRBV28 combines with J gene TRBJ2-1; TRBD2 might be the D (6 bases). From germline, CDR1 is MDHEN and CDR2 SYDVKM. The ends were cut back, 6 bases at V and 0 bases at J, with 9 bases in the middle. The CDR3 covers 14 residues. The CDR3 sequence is CASSLTSSYNEQFF. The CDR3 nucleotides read TGTGCCAGCAGCCTGACTAGCTCCTACAATGAGCAGTTCTTC. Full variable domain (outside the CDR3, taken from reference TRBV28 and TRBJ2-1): DVKVTQSSRYLVKRTGEKVFLECVQDMDHENMFWYRQDPGLGLRLIYFSYDVKMKEKGDIPEGYSVSREKKERFSLILESASTNQTSMYLCASSLTSSYNEQFFGPGTRLTVL.

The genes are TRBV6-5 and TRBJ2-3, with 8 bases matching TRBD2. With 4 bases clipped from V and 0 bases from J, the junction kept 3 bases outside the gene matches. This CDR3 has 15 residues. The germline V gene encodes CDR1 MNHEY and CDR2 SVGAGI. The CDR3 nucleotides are TGTGCCAGCAGTTCAGCGGGGGTGAGCACAGATACGCAGTATTTT. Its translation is CASSSAGVSTDTQYF.

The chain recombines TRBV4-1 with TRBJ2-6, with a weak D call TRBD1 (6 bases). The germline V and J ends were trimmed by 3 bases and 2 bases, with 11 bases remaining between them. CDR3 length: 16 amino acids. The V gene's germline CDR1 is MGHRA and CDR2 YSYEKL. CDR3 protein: CASSHYRDPGANVLTF. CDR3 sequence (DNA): TGCGCCAGCAGCCACTACAGGGATCCTGGGGCCAACGTCCTGACTTTC.

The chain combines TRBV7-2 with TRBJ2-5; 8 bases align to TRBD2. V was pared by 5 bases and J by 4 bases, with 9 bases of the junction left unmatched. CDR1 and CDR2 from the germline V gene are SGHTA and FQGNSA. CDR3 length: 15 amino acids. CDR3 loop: CASSPLPAGVETQYF. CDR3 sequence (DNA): TGTGCCAGCAGCCCACTCCCAGCGGGAGTAGAGACCCAGTACTTC. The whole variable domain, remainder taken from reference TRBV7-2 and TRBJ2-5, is GAGVSQSPSNKVTEKGKDVELRCDPISGHTALYWYRQSLGQGLEFLIYFQGNSAPDKSGLPSDRFSAERTGGSVSTLTIQRTQQEDSAVYLCASSPLPAGVETQYFGPGTRLLVL.

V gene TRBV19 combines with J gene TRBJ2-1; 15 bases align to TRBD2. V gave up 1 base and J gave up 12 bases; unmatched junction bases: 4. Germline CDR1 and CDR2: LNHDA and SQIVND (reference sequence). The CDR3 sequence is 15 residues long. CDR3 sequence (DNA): TGTGCCAGTAGTATAGGGACTAGCGGGAGGGTAGGGCAGTTCTTC. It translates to CASSIGTSGRVGQFF.

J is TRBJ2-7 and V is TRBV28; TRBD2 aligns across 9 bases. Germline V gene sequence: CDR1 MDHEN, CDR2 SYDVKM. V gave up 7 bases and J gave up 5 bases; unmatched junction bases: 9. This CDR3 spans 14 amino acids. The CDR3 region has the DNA TGTGCCAGCATGGTGCGGGAGGGCCGGAACGAGCAGTACTTC. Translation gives CASMVREGRNEQYF.

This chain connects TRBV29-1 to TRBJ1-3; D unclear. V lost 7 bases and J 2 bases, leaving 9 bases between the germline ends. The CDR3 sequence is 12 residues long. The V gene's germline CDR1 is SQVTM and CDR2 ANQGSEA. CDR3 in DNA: TGCAGCGCAACAGATACTGGAAACACCATATATTTT. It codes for CSATDTGNTIYF.

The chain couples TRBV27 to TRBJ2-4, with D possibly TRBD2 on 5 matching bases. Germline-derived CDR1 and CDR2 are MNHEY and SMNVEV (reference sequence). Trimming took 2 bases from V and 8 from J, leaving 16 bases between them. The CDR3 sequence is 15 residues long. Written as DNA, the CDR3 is TGTGCCAGCAGTTTACTGGGCGGCCCCGGGGACATTCAGTACTTC. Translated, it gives CASSLLGGPGDIQYF.

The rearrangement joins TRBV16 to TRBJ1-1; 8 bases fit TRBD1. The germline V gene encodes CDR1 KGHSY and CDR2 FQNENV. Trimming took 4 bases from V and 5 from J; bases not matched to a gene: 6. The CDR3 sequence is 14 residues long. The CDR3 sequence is CASSRTGGGTEAFF. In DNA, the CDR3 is TGTGCCAGCAGCCGAACAGGGGGAGGGACTGAAGCTTTCTTT.

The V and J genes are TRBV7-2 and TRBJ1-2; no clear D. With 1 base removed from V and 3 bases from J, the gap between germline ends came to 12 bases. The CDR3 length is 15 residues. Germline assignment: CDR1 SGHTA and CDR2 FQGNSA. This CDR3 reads CASSLDGRTYYGYTF. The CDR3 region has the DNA TGTGCCAGCAGCTTAGATGGGAGGACTTACTATGGCTACACCTTC.

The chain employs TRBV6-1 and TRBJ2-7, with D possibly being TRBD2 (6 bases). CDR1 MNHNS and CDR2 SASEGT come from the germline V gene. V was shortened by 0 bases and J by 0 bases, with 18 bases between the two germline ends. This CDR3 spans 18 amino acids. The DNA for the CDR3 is TGTGCCAGCAGTGAAGCGCCAACGTTGTGGACTACCTCCTACGAGCAGTACTTC. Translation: CASSEAPTLWTTSYEQYF.

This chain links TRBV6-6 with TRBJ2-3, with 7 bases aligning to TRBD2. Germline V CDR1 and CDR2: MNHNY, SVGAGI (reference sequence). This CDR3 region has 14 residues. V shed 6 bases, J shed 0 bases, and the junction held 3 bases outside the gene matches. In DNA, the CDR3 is TGTGCCAGCAGAGTAGCGGGTAGCACAGATACGCAGTATTTT. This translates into CASRVAGSTDTQYF.

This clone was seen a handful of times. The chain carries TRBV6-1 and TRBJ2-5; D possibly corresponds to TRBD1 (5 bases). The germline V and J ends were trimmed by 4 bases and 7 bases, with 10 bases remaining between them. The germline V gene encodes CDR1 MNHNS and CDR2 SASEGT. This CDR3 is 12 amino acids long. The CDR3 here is CASSGGQGTQYF. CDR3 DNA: TGTGCCAGCAGTGGTGGCCAGGGGACCCAGTACTTC.